This T cell receptor beta chain was found in a study of T cell repertoires in cytomegalovirus infection. This clonotype was observed a handful of times. One entry per CDR3 protein results from TCRdb running MiXCR on the reads. The table includes approximately 260,000 distinct CDR3 sequences, approximately 15% detected once. V lost 2 bases and J lost 8; bases outside the gene matches: 13. The germline gives CDR1 MDHEN, CDR2 SYDVKM. The CDR3 totals 16 residues. The receptor was isolated from a human donor in good health (CMV status not recorded). Some clones in this sample may be carry-over from other donors' samples. Sequenced input: CD8+ T cells from PBMCs. This chain links TRBV28 with TRBJ1-2; 8 bases are shared with TRBD1. The chain's CDR3 is CASSLLGDGQGEGYTF. CDR3 DNA sequence: TGTGCCAGCAGTTTACTTGGGGATGGACAGGGAGAAGGCTACACCTTC.